Listed here are 9 T cell receptor beta chains from one sample, sequenced in a study of T cells after yellow fever vaccination. MiXCR, run by TCRdb on the 5' RACE reads, gives a single entry per CDR3 protein. The data contain about 220,000 distinct CDR3 sequences, under 3.5% of them singletons. This specimen was CD4+ T cells sorted from PBMCs, taken 10 days after the yellow fever booster vaccination. The receptors were sampled from a man aged 18 to 29 who received the YFV17D yellow fever vaccine.

This clonotype was seen more than once but under ten times. The chain recombines TRBV14 with TRBJ2-1, with 14 bases fitting TRBD2. This CDR3 contains 20 residues. Germline V lookup: CDR1 SGHDN, CDR2 FVKESK. With V trimmed by 2 bases and J by 0 bases, 9 bases remained unmatched. CDR3 amino acids: CASSQRKGLAGGFSYNEQFF. The CDR3 DNA reads as TGTGCCAGCAGCCAACGGAAAGGACTAGCGGGGGGCTTCTCCTACAATGAGCAGTTCTTC.

The gene calls are TRBV6-6 and TRBJ2-1, with TRBD2 identical over 10 bases. Trimming removed 7 bases from V and 4 bases from J; junction bases left unmatched: 7. Germline CDR1 and CDR2: MNHNY and SVGAGI (reference sequence). The CDR3 is 15 amino acids. The CDR3 region is CASTLAGGFYNEQFF. As DNA, the CDR3 is TGTGCCAGCACCTTAGCGGGGGGCTTTTACAATGAGCAGTTCTTC.

V is TRBV6-5 and J is TRBJ1-2; possible D gene TRBD1, 5 bases. This CDR3 has 15 amino acids. Looked up from germline, CDR1 is MNHEY and CDR2 is SVGAGI. V was cut by 0 bases and J by 8 bases, with 16 bases left in between. The DNA of the CDR3 is TGTGCCAGCAGTTACTCTTCCAGGGCGGGATACGGCTACACCTTC. It is translated as CASSYSSRAGYGYTF.

This clonotype appeared many times. CDR3 in DNA: TGTGCCATCAGTGAAGTAGGGGCGGAAAAACTGTTTTTT. Its translation is CAISEVGAEKLFF. V usage is TRBV10-3 and J usage is TRBJ1-4, with a possible D match to TRBD1 (5 bases). The CDR3 covers 13 residues. Germline V gene lookup returns CDR1 ENHRY and CDR2 SYGVKD. The ends were cut back, 3 bases at V and 8 bases at J, with 10 bases in the middle.

The rearrangement joins TRBV6-5 to TRBJ1-6; D gene unclear. The CDR3 totals 15 residues. Trimming took off 0 bases at V and 7 bases at J, with 10 bases between the two ends. The germline gives CDR1 MNHEY, CDR2 SVGAGI. The CDR3 sequence is CASSYSGPENSPLHF. The DNA of the CDR3 is TGTGCCAGCAGTTACTCAGGGCCAGAAAATTCACCCCTCCACTTT.

This clonotype was observed a few times. This chain links TRBV24-1 with TRBJ1-5, with 8 bases lining up with TRBD1. Germline assignment: CDR1 KGHDR and CDR2 SFDVKD. V lost 8 bases, J lost 5 bases, and 16 bases stayed unmatched. CDR3 length equals 17 residues. The DNA for the CDR3 is TGTGCCACCACTAAAGGACAGGGTGTCCCGGTGGATCAGCCCCAGCATTTT. Translating gives CATTKGQGVPVDQPQHF.

A few counts support this clonotype. V gene TRBV30 combines with J gene TRBJ1-4; D is undetermined. The CDR3 length is 12 residues. Germline-derived CDR1 and CDR2 are GTSNPN and SVGIG (reference sequence). Trimming took off 8 bases at V and 7 bases at J, with 14 bases between the two ends. The CDR3 loop is CARDEGGEKLFF. CDR3 in DNA: TGTGCCCGGGATGAGGGAGGTGAAAAACTGTTTTTT.

This clonotype was counted ten times or more. The chain has TRBV5-5 and TRBJ2-7; 8 bases agree with TRBD2. This CDR3 spans 15 amino acids. The ends lost 6 bases at V and 0 bases at J; junction bases unmatched: 8. CDR1 is SGHKS, CDR2 YYEKEE, per germline (reference sequence). CDR3 residues: CASNNERGSSYEQYF. The CDR3 nucleotides are TGTGCCAGCAACAATGAGCGGGGGAGCTCCTACGAGCAGTACTTC. Full variable domain (rest looked up from reference TRBV5-5 and TRBJ2-7): DAGVTQSPTHLIKTRGQQVTLRCSPISGHKSVSWYQQVLGQGPQFIFQYYEKEERGRGNFPDRFSARQFPNYSSELNVNALLLGDSALYLCASNNERGSSYEQYFGPGTRLTVT.

The chain couples TRBV7-3 to TRBJ1-3; D gene uncertain. Per the germline V gene, CDR1 is SGHTA and CDR2 is FQGTGA. The CDR3 has 13 residues. Between the trimmed V and J ends, which lost 5 bases and 0 bases, there was a span of 5 bases. The CDR3 bases are TGTGCCAGCAGCCAAGGCTCTGGAAACACCATATATTTT. Translated, it gives CASSQGSGNTIYF.